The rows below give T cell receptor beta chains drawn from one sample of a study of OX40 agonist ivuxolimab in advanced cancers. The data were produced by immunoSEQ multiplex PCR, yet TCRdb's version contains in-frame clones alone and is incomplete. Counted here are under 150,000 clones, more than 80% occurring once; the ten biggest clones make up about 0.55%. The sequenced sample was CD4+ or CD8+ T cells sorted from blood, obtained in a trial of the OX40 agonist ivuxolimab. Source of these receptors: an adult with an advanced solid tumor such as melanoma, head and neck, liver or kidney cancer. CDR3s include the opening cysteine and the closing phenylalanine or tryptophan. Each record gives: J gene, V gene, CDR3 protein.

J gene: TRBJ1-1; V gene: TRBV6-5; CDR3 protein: CASSWTGESTEAFF
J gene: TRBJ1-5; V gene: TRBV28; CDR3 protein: CASSLYRDEQPQHF
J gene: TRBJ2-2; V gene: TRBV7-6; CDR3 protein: CASSLRGPGTGELFF
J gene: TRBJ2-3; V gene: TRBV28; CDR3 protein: CASRLGGTDTQYF
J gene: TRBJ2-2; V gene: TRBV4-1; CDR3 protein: CASTAAEGPGTGELFF
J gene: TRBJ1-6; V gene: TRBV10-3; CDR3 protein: CAITEEGGLNSPLHF
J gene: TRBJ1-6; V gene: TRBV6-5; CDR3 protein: CASSYSGQGYNSPLHF
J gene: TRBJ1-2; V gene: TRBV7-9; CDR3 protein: CASSDSGQGDLFYGYTF
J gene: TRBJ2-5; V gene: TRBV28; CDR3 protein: CASSGRDPRSEIQYF
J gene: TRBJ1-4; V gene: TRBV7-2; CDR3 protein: CASSPGRVLEKLFF
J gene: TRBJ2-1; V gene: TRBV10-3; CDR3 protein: CAMSFGDSINNEQFF
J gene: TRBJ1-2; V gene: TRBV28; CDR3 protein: CASSLGLDYGYTF
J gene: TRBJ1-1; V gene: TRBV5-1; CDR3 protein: CASSWTPTGGLTEAFF
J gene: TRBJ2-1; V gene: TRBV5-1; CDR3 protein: CASSLVPGSHNEQFF
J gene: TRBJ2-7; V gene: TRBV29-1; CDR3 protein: CSVELSGTSGREQYF
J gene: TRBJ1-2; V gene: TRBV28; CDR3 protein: CASSGPVYGYTF
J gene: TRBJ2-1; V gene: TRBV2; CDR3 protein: CASSDRGPYNEQFF
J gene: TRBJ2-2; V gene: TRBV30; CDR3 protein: CAWSVQAGELFF
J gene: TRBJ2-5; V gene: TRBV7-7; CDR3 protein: CASSRDRVGETQYF
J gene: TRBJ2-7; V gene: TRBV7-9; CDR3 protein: CASSLSPTSGGSEQYF
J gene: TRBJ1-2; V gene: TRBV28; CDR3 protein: CASSFPGGGGIGYTF
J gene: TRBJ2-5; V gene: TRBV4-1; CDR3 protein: CASSQGKTGSETQYF
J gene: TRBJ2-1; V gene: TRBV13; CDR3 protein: CASSTGHLYNEQFF
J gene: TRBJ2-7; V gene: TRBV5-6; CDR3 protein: CASSLIRTPYEQYF
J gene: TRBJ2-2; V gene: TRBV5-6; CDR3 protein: CASSLVGGQTGELFF
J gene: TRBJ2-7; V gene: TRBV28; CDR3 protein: CASSLDSSYEQYF
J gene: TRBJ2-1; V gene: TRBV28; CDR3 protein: CASSLGDRVGNEQFF
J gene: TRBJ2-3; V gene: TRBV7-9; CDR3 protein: CASSFGVGTDTQYF
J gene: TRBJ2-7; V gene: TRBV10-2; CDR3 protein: CASSGPGTNTYEQYF
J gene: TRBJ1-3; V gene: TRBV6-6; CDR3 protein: CASSPQGVNTIYF
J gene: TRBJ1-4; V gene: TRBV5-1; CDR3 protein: CASSFTGMGEKLFF
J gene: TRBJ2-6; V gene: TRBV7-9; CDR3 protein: CASSSRGPAAGANVLTF
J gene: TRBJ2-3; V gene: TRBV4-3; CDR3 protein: CASSQYRTRQVADTQYF
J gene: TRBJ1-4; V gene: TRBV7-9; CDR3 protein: CASSPGEEKLFF
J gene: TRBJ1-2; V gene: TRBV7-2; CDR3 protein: CASSLIGTAINYGYTF
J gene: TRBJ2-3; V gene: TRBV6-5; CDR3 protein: CASIRTGGAADTQYF
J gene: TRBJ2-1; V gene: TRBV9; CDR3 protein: CASSVEFRGGEQFF
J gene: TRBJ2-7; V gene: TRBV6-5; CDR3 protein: CASRPGQVSYEQYF
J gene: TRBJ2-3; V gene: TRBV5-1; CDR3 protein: CASSLEPNRLAGGSTDTQYF
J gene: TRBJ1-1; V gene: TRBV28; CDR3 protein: CASSFLVTEAFF
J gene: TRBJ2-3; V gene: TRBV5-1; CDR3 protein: CASSDRVGTDTQYF
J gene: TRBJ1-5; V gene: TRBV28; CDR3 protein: CASSSPGEGGNQPQHF
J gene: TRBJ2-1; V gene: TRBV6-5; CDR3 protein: CASSPTIYNEQFF
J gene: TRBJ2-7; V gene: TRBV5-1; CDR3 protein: CASSPDREYGEQYF
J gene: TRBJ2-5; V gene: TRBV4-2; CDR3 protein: CASSQVAGALQETQYF
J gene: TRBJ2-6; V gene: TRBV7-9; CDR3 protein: CASSLGGTGANVLTF
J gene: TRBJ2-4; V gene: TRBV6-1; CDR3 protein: CASSEFEGIQYF
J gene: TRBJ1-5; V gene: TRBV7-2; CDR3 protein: CASTAQGGGNQPQHF
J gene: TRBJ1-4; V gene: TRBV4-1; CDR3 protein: CASSQEWGIGEKLFF
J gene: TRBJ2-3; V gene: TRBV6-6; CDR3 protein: CASSSPAGTDTQYF
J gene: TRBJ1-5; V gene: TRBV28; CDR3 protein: CASSFGSRGQPQHF
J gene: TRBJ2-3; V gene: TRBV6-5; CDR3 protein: CASSGDFPRTDTQYF
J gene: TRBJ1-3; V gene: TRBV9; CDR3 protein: CASSVGRKGPPSGNTIYF
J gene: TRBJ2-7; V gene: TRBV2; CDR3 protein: CASRPAPNSYEQYF
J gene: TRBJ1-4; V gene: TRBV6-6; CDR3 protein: CASSGGWGEKLFF
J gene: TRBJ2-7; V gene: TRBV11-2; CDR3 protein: CASSLTGKTYEQYF
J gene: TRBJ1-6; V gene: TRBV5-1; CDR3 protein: CASSSRAGNRDSPLHF
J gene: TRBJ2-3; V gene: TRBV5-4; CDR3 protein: CASSLGQPLTDTQYF
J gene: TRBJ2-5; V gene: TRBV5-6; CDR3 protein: CASSNLGGPGETQYF
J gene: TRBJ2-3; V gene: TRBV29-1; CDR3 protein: CSGHLGADTQYF